The rows below give T cell receptor beta chains drawn from one sample of a study of cytomegalovirus exposure and HLA in healthy donors. The data were produced by immunoSEQ multiplex PCR, yet TCRdb's version contains in-frame clones alone and is incomplete. The repertoire includes about 190,000 clones, roughly 74% of them detected once, and under 7% sits in the top ten. The source material was PBMCs. The receptors originated from a woman aged 30 to 39 in good health and CMV-seropositive. Both conserved end residues are part of each CDR3. A D gene is named only where the DNA matches it firmly. Clone sizes are given selectively: once, few, many, or a class where the clone is expanded.

few	14	.	TRBV5-1	TRBJ1-1	TGCGCCAGCAGCTCCTTAGGGACAAACACTGAAGCTTTCTTT	CASSSLGTNTEAFF
.	12	.	TRBV12-5	TRBJ2-1	TGTGCTAGTGGTTTGGAAGGAGGGGAGCAGTTCTTC	CASGLEGGEQFF
.	14	.	TRBV28	TRBJ1-5	TGTGCCAGCAGTTCAAGCGGGGGGAGGCAGCCCCAGCATTTT	CASSSSGGRQPQHF
.	16	TRBD1	TRBV15	TRBJ2-1	TGTGCCACCAGCGTAGGACAGGGGAAATCCTACAATGAGCAGTTCTTC	CATSVGQGKSYNEQFF
.	13	.	TRBV7-9	TRBJ1-2	TGTGCCAGCAGCCCCCCTCAGTCCTGGGGCTACACCTTC	CASSPPQSWGYTF
.	14	TRBD1	TRBV28	TRBJ1-1	TGTGCCAGCAGTTCCCCAACAGGGGGGACTGAAGCTTTCTTT	CASSSPTGGTEAFF
few	17	TRBD2	TRBV4-3	TRBJ2-3	TGCGCCAGCAGCCAAGAGGTCGCTAGCGGGGGCACAGATACGCAGTATTTT	CASSQEVASGGTDTQYF
.	16	.	TRBV5-1	TRBJ1-1	TGCGCCAGCAGCTTCCCGTCGCGGGGGAGTGGGACTGAAGCTTTCTTT	CASSFPSRGSGTEAFF
.	19	TRBD2	TRBV4-2	TRBJ2-3	TGTGCCAGCAGCCAAGAGGTACCCGCCCTAGCGGGACCACGACATACGCAGTATTTT	CASSQEVPALAGPRHTQYF
.	12	.	TRBV2	TRBJ1-5	TGTGCCAGCAGTACAGGGAATCAGCCCCAGCATTTT	CASSTGNQPQHF
.	15	.	TRBV5-5	TRBJ1-1	TGTGCCAGCAGCTTGGCCGGTCACGTGAACACTGAAGCTTTCTTT	CASSLAGHVNTEAFF
few	14	TRBD1	TRBV11-2	TRBJ1-3	TGTGCCAGCAGCCTTGGGGACAGTCGAAACACCATATATTTT	CASSLGDSRNTIYF
.	18	.	TRBV5-1	TRBJ2-1	TGCGCCAGCAGCTTGGCCTCCCCTAGCCTACGCTCCTACAATGAGCAGTTCTTC	CASSLASPSLRSYNEQFF
few	13	.	TRBV18	TRBJ1-1	TGTGCCAGCTCGACTATGGGCAGGAATGAAGCTTTCTTT	CASSTMGRNEAFF
.	15	TRBD1	TRBV11-2	TRBJ1-1	TGTGCCAGCAGCGCCTACAGGGGCGCGGACACTGAAGCTTTCTTT	CASSAYRGADTEAFF
few	13	TRBD1	TRBV6-5	TRBJ1-2	TGTGCCAGCAGGAGGACAGGGCAATATGGCTACACCTTC	CASRRTGQYGYTF
.	18	.	TRBV10-3	TRBJ1-2	TGTGCCATACTCCCCGAATGGGACGGAGGGGATAATGTCTATGGCTACACCTTC	CAILPEWDGGDNVYGYTF
.	14	TRBD1	TRBV7-2	TRBJ2-2	TGTGCCAGCAGCGGACAGGGGTCGAGCGGGGAGCTGTTTTTT	CASSGQGSSGELFF
once	13	.	TRBV2	TRBJ2-5	TGTGCCAGCAGTGAAGCTACAGGGAGGACCCAGTACTTC	CASSEATGRTQYF
.	14	.	TRBV5-1	TRBJ1-5	TGCGCCAGCAGCTTGGAACAGATCAATCAGCCCCAGCATTTT	CASSLEQINQPQHF
.	16	TRBD1	TRBV5-1	TRBJ1-6	TGCGCCAGCAGCTACTACCGGGACAGTGGGACTTCACCCCTCCACTTT	CASSYYRDSGTSPLHF
.	15	.	TRBV4-1	TRBJ2-2	TGCGCCAGCAGCGGGCGCGGCGGGGACACCGGGGAGCTGTTTTTT	CASSGRGGDTGELFF
.	17	TRBD2	TRBV5-1	TRBJ2-2	TGCGCCAGCAGCATCGGGACTAGCGGGAGTAGCACCGGGGAGCTGTTTTTT	CASSIGTSGSSTGELFF
.	18	.	TRBV19	TRBJ1-5	TGTGCCAGTAGTATAGCCGGGGGGCGACCGGGAAGAGTCCAGCCCCAGCATTTT	CASSIAGGRPGRVQPQHF
once	15	.	TRBV6-5	TRBJ2-6	TGTGCCAGCAGTTATTGGGCGTCCGGGGCCAACGTCCTGACTTTC	CASSYWASGANVLTF
.	17	TRBD1	TRBV4-3	TRBJ1-2	TGCGCCAGCAGCCACGGGACAGGGGGCAGGAGTAACTATGGCTACACCTTC	CASSHGTGGRSNYGYTF
.	16	.	TRBV19	TRBJ1-2	TGTGCCAGTAGTCAGACAGGTAGAGTGCCTAACTATGGCTACACCTTC	CASSQTGRVPNYGYTF
.	14	TRBD1	TRBV27	TRBJ2-7	TGTGCCAGCAGTCAATGGGACAGTCCCTACGAGCAGTACTTC	CASSQWDSPYEQYF
.	14	.	TRBV5-1	TRBJ2-2	TGCGCCAGCATCGGGGGGCTGAACACCGGGGAGCTGTTTTTT	CASIGGLNTGELFF
.	15	.	TRBV4-3	TRBJ2-3	TGCGCCAGCAGCCAAGAAAGGGCCGGGGCAGATACGCAGTATTTT	CASSQERAGADTQYF
.	16	.	TRBV21-1	TRBJ1-5	TGTGCCAGCAGCTCTAGAGGGGACTGGAAAGATCAGCCCCAGCATTTT	CASSSRGDWKDQPQHF
.	9	.	TRBV9	TRBJ1-1	TGTGCCAGCAGCCGCCGGGCTTTCTTT	CASSRRAFF
few	14	.	TRBV6-5	TRBJ1-5	TGTGCCAGCAGTTACGAGGGAGCCCCTCAGCCCCAGCATTTT	CASSYEGAPQPQHF
.	14	.	TRBV5-6	TRBJ1-2	TGTGCCAGCAGCAACTCTTTGGGTCAGGGGGGCTACACCTTC	CASSNSLGQGGYTF
.	16	TRBD1	TRBV23-1	TRBJ1-2	TGCGCCAGCAGTCAATCGAGTAAGGACAGGGTCTATGGCTACACCTTC	CASSQSSKDRVYGYTF
.	17	.	TRBV4-1	TRBJ2-7	TGCGCCAGCAGCCAAGTCGTTATCTCAGAAGGGGCCAACGAGCAGTACTTC	CASSQVVISEGANEQYF
few	22	TRBD2	TRBV7-6	TRBJ2-1	TGTGCCAGCATCCTCTTAGGTGTCCCGGGACTAGCGGGAGGGCCAGGAAACAATGAGCAGTTCTTC	CASILLGVPGLAGGPGNNEQFF
.	15	TRBD2	TRBV5-1	TRBJ2-5	TGCGCCAGCAGGGAAGCGGGAGGTCTTTTAGAGACCCAGTACTTC	CASREAGGLLETQYF
.	18	TRBD2	TRBV7-2	TRBJ2-7	TGTGCCAGCAGCTTAGCGCGTGGACTAGCGGGTTTCTCCTACGAGCAGTACTTC	CASSLARGLAGFSYEQYF
.	15	.	TRBV5-1	TRBJ2-2	TGCGCCAGCAGCCGGGGACAAGCGAACACCGGGGAGCTGTTTTTT	CASSRGQANTGELFF
.	16	TRBD2	TRBV5-4	TRBJ2-7	TGTGCCAGCAGATCTGGAGGCGCGGGAGGGCCCCGCGAGCAGTACTTC	CASRSGGAGGPREQYF
.	17	.	TRBV19	TRBJ1-5	TGTGCCAGTAGTAAAGCCCAGAGACAGGCTGCACCACAGCCCCAGCATTTT	CASSKAQRQAAPQPQHF
.	15	TRBD1	TRBV28	TRBJ1-1	TGTGCCAGCACCTCACCGGGACAGGGAGGGACTGAAGCTTTCTTT	CASTSPGQGGTEAFF
.	14	.	TRBV6-5	TRBJ2-7	TGTGCCAGCAAAAGGGGTTTCGGGTCCTACGAGCAGTACTTC	CASKRGFGSYEQYF
.	14	TRBD1	TRBV5-1	TRBJ2-7	TGCGCCAGCAGCTTGGCAGGGGGCGCTTACGAGCAGTACTTC	CASSLAGGAYEQYF
.	14	TRBD1	TRBV14	TRBJ2-7	TGTGCCAGCAGCCCGGGACAGCCTTCCTACGAGCAGTACTTC	CASSPGQPSYEQYF
.	13	TRBD1	TRBV6-1	TRBJ1-1	TGTGCCAGCAGTGAAGCAGGGACAGGTGAAGCTTTCTTT	CASSEAGTGEAFF
.	19	TRBD2	TRBV27	TRBJ2-7	TGTGCCAGCAGTTTAAGACTAGCGGGAGGGCTTGAGTCCGCCTACGAGCAGTACTTC	CASSLRLAGGLESAYEQYF
once	12	.	TRBV10-1	TRBJ2-2	TGCGCCAGCAGTGTTTACAACGGGGAGCTGTTTTTT	CASSVYNGELFF
.	15	TRBD1	TRBV5-1	TRBJ1-3	TGCGCCAGCAGGAACACAGGGGGCTCTGGAAACACCATATATTTT	CASRNTGGSGNTIYF
.	15	.	TRBV2	TRBJ2-2	TGTGCCAGCAACCGGGCACCAGAGGGGGTCGGGGAGCTGTTTTTT	CASNRAPEGVGELFF
.	13	.	TRBV5-1	TRBJ2-5	TGCGCCAGCAGCTTGTCGGGAGTGGAGACCCAGTACTTC	CASSLSGVETQYF
.	13	.	TRBV15	TRBJ1-6	TGTGCCACCAGCAGAGATTCCGAGTCACCCCTCCACTTT	CATSRDSESPLHF
.	14	.	TRBV6-5	TRBJ2-1	TGTGCCAGCTTCAGGGGCTTTGGGAAGAATGAGCAGTTCTTC	CASFRGFGKNEQFF
few	14	TRBD1	TRBV6-5	TRBJ2-4	TGTGCCAGCAGTTACTCTCGAGGTGGGACAGGGCAATACTTC	CASSYSRGGTGQYF